These T cell receptor beta chains were read from a single sample in a study of OX40 agonist ivuxolimab in advanced cancers. The repertoire was sequenced with immunoSEQ multiplex PCR; TCRdb's copy has only in-frame clones and lacks some. The sample has about 70,000 clones; 87% are singletons. The sample in question was CD4+ or CD8+ T cells sorted from blood, obtained in a trial of the OX40 agonist ivuxolimab. Receptor source: an adult with an advanced solid tumor such as melanoma, head and neck, liver or kidney cancer. The CDR3 runs from the conserved cysteine through the conserved F or W. The order of the fields is clone size, J gene, D gene, V gene, CDR3 protein, CDR3 DNA. D genes are given only for firm matches. Some rows have no size entry. The others give once, few or many, or a class for an expanded clone.

>-|TRBJ1-4|-|TRBV4-1
CASSIRPSNEKLFF
TGCGCCAGCAGCATCCGGCCCAGTAATGAAAAACTGTTTTTT
>-|TRBJ2-4|-|TRBV19
CASSTDGPITKNIQYF
TGTGCCAGTAGTACCGACGGACCCATTACCAAAAACATTCAGTACTTC
>-|TRBJ1-1|TRBD1|TRBV6-5
CASSYFGTGNTEAFF
TGTGCCAGCAGTTACTTCGGGACAGGGAACACTGAAGCTTTCTTT
>-|TRBJ1-2|-|TRBV4-3
CASSQETLGGGYYGYTF
TGCGCCAGCAGCCAAGAGACCCTTGGGGGGGGTTACTATGGCTACACCTTC
>-|TRBJ2-1|-|TRBV28
CASSWGYNEQFF
TGTGCCAGCAGTTGGGGCTACAATGAGCAGTTCTTC
>-|TRBJ1-1|-|TRBV7-2
CASSLAPTPGMTAFF
TGTGCCAGCAGCTTAGCGCCGACCCCGGGCATGACAGCTTTCTTT
>few|TRBJ2-1|TRBD2|TRBV5-1
CASSLDTGLPHNEQFF
TGCGCCAGCAGCTTGGACACGGGACTACCTCACAATGAGCAGTTCTTC
>-|TRBJ2-3|-|TRBV30
CAWKKGSLTDTQYF
TGTGCCTGGAAAAAGGGGAGCCTCACAGATACGCAGTATTTT
>-|TRBJ2-3|TRBD2|TRBV7-3
CASSLRAGTSGEGGTDTQYF
TGTGCCAGCAGCTTAAGGGCCGGGACTAGCGGGGAAGGGGGCACAGATACGCAGTATTTT
>few|TRBJ1-2|TRBD1|TRBV12-5
CASGLTGGYYGYTF
TGTGCTAGTGGTTTGACAGGGGGCTACTATGGCTACACCTTC
>-|TRBJ2-3|TRBD2|TRBV5-1
CASTPGVAGGPTDTQYF
TGCGCCAGCACCCCCGGGGTAGCGGGAGGGCCGACAGATACGCAGTATTTT
>-|TRBJ1-2|TRBD1|TRBV4-1
CASSSQGTGLGYTF
TGCGCCAGCAGCAGCCAAGGGACAGGGTTAGGCTACACCTTC
>-|TRBJ2-2|TRBD2|TRBV27
CASSRAGETGELFF
TGTGCCAGCAGCCGAGCGGGGGAGACCGGGGAGCTGTTTTTT
>few|TRBJ1-5|-|TRBV4-1
CASSPTSAGQPQHF
TGCGCCAGCAGCCCCACCTCGGCCGGTCAGCCCCAGCATTTT
>once|TRBJ2-3|TRBD2|TRBV4-2
CASSQLTGTNTDTQYF
TGTGCCAGCAGCCAACTAACCGGGACTAACACAGATACGCAGTATTTT
>-|TRBJ2-1|TRBD2|TRBV9
CASSVVAGGSNEQFF
TGTGCCAGCAGCGTAGTTGCGGGGGGGTCGAATGAGCAGTTCTTC
>-|TRBJ2-1|TRBD1|TRBV5-5
CASSSRTGWQFF
TGTGCCAGCAGCTCGCGGACAGGGTGGCAGTTCTTC
>-|TRBJ2-1|TRBD2|TRBV30
CAWSVGSLAGGSYNEQFF
TGTGCCTGGAGTGTAGGTTCTCTAGCGGGGGGTTCCTACAATGAGCAGTTCTTC
>once|TRBJ2-5|-|TRBV18
CASSPLDQETQYF
TGTGCCAGCTCACCACTGGACCAAGAGACCCAGTACTTC
>-|TRBJ1-5|TRBD1|TRBV15
CATSRGGTGNQPQHF
TGTGCCACCAGCAGAGGTGGGACAGGCAATCAGCCCCAGCATTTT
>-|TRBJ2-7|TRBD1|TRBV2
CASSRGQASEQYF
TGTGCCAGCAGCCGGGGACAGGCATCCGAGCAGTACTTC
>-|TRBJ2-1|-|TRBV7-3
CASSLAAYNEQFF
TGTGCCAGCAGCTTAGCGGCATACAATGAGCAGTTCTTC
>once|TRBJ2-4|-|TRBV27
CASSLIATLAKNIQYF
TGTGCCAGCAGTTTGATAGCGACGCTAGCCAAAAACATTCAGTACTTC
>-|TRBJ1-3|-|TRBV9
CASSKYSPGPSGNTIYF
TGTGCCAGCAGCAAGTATAGCCCTGGTCCCTCTGGAAACACCATATATTTT
>-|TRBJ1-1|TRBD1|TRBV27
CASNRGWGLVTEAFF
TGTGCCAGCAACAGGGGGTGGGGCCTCGTAACTGAAGCTTTCTTT
>-|TRBJ2-3|TRBD2|TRBV5-1
CASRLAGEYTDTQYF
TGCGCCAGCAGACTAGCGGGAGAGTACACAGATACGCAGTATTTT
>-|TRBJ2-7|-|TRBV10-3
CAISESIDGAYEQYF
TGTGCCATCAGTGAGTCGATCGACGGAGCCTACGAGCAGTACTTC
>few|TRBJ2-7|-|TRBV28
CASRGTGEQYF
TGTGCCAGCAGGGGCACAGGGGAGCAGTACTTC
>once|TRBJ1-5|-|TRBV12-5
CASGLGQTSNQPQHF
TGTGCTAGTGGTTTGGGGCAGACCAGCAATCAGCCCCAGCATTTT
>few|TRBJ2-7|-|TRBV28
CASSPGTSLYEQYF
TGTGCCAGCAGTCCTGGGACATCTCTGTACGAGCAGTACTTC
>-|TRBJ1-4|-|TRBV19
CASSTGQRVNEKLFF
TGTGCCAGTAGTACTGGACAGAGGGTAAATGAAAAACTGTTTTTT
>-|TRBJ2-7|TRBD1|TRBV5-6
CASSQPGTGASSYEQYF
TGTGCCAGCAGCCAACCCGGGACAGGGGCCAGCTCCTACGAGCAGTACTTC
>-|TRBJ2-7|TRBD2|TRBV11-1
CASSLRTSGGPFPSYEQYF
TGTGCCAGCAGCCTAAGGACTAGCGGGGGCCCCTTCCCCTCCTACGAGCAGTACTTC
>-|TRBJ2-6|-|TRBV7-2
CASSLVGSSGANVLTF
TGTGCCAGCAGCTTAGTTGGCAGCTCTGGGGCCAACGTCCTGACTTTC
>once|TRBJ2-6|-|TRBV4-3
CASSHVRGSGANVLTF
TGCGCCAGCAGCCACGTCCGGGGCTCTGGGGCCAACGTCCTGACTTTC
>-|TRBJ2-7|-|TRBV7-2
CASSLGQDSYEQYF
TGTGCCAGCAGCTTAGGGCAGGATTCCTACGAGCAGTACTTC
>once|TRBJ2-5|-|TRBV5-6
CASSTDWETQYF
TGTGCCAGCAGCACCGATTGGGAGACCCAGTACTTC
>-|TRBJ1-3|-|TRBV12-1
CASSFWTSGNTIYF
TGTGCCAGCAGCTTTTGGACCTCTGGAAACACCATATATTTT
>-|TRBJ2-6|TRBD1|TRBV7-2
CASSLRPGTGGFGANVLTF
TGTGCCAGCAGCCTAAGACCCGGGACAGGGGGCTTTGGGGCCAACGTCCTGACTTTC
>few|TRBJ1-5|-|TRBV23-1
CASKMGGNQPQHF
TGCGCCAGCAAGATGGGAGGCAATCAGCCCCAGCATTTT
>few|TRBJ2-7|-|TRBV25-1
CASSEQGALDEQYF
TGTGCCAGCAGTGAACAGGGCGCTCTGGACGAGCAGTACTTC
>-|TRBJ2-7|TRBD2|TRBV27
CASSRGTSGSYEQYF
TGTGCCAGCAGCCGAGGGACTAGCGGGTCCTACGAGCAGTACTTC
>-|TRBJ2-3|-|TRBV11-2
CASSSSAATQYF
TGTGCCAGCAGCTCCTCGGCTGCAACGCAGTATTTT
>-|TRBJ2-7|TRBD2|TRBV4-1
CASSQRPLAASYEQYF
TGCGCCAGCAGCCAACGCCCCCTAGCGGCCTCCTACGAGCAGTACTTC
>-|TRBJ2-2|TRBD2|TRBV19
CATGLAANTGELFF
TGTGCCACGGGACTAGCGGCGAACACCGGGGAGCTGTTTTTT
>-|TRBJ1-1|-|TRBV7-9
CASSFLERARNTEAFF
TGTGCCAGCAGCTTCCTCGAACGGGCTAGGAACACTGAAGCTTTCTTT
>-|TRBJ2-3|TRBD2|TRBV9
CASSVASGRDGDTQYF
TGTGCCAGCAGCGTGGCTAGCGGGAGGGATGGGGATACGCAGTATTTT
>-|TRBJ1-2|-|TRBV6-5
CASSSHTLGYGYTF
TGTGCCAGCAGCTCGCATACCCTGGGGTATGGCTACACCTTC
>-|TRBJ2-7|TRBD2|TRBV5-1
CASSQQAGRAFTYEQYF
TGCGCCAGCAGCCAACAAGCCGGGAGGGCGTTTACGTACGAGCAGTACTTC
>-|TRBJ2-7|-|TRBV28
CAARDTLYEQYF
TGTGCCGCCCGGGACACCCTTTACGAGCAGTACTTC
>-|TRBJ1-1|-|TRBV6-1
CASSETLIRNTEAFF
TGTGCCAGCAGTGAAACGTTAATTCGGAACACTGAAGCTTTCTTT
>-|TRBJ2-7|-|TRBV7-2
CASSLAQGEQYF
TGTGCCAGCAGCTTAGCTCAGGGGGAGCAGTACTTC
>-|TRBJ2-3|-|TRBV5-1
CASSLVSSTDTQYF
TGCGCCAGCAGCTTGGTTTCTAGCACAGATACGCAGTATTTT
>-|TRBJ2-1|TRBD2|TRBV7-3
CASSLYLGRGNEQFF
TGTGCCAGCAGCCTATACTTGGGGCGGGGGAATGAGCAGTTCTTC
>once|TRBJ1-2|TRBD1|TRBV6-6
CASSYQQGEGYTF
TGTGCCAGCAGCTATCAACAGGGGGAAGGCTACACCTTC